The 12 T cell receptor beta chains given below trace back to one sample, sequenced in a study of identical twins. MiXCR, applied by TCRdb to the 5' RACE reads, yields one record per CDR3 protein. The sample shows some 440,000 distinct CDR3 sequences, 20% to 25% of them seen only once. This sample was also put to use in a study of T cells expressing NK-cell markers.

Sequencing used CD4+ T cells sorted from blood. The source of these receptors is a woman under 30 in good health.

This rearrangement joins TRBV20-1 to TRBJ2-5, with D hard to call. Germline CDR1 reads DFQATT; CDR2 reads SNEGSKA (reference sequence). V shed 2 bases and J shed 7 bases, with 11 bases lying between them. The CDR3 consists of 12 residues. Here the CDR3 DNA reads TGCAGTGCTAGATCTATAACGGGGACCCAGTACTTC. Translated, it gives CSARSITGTQYF.

The gene calls are TRBV27 and TRBJ2-4; 7 bases align to TRBD2. J gave up 1 base and V 6 bases, and 12 bases lay outside the gene matches. This CDR3 region has 17 residues. Germline-derived CDR1 and CDR2 are MNHEY and SMNVEV (reference sequence). CDR3 sequence reads: CASSNGGSGSAKNIQYF. The CDR3 DNA follows: TGTGCCAGCAGCAACGGGGGGTCCGGTTCGGCCAAAAACATTCAGTACTTC.

The chain employs TRBV11-2 and TRBJ2-3; 9 bases match TRBD2. The CDR3 is 17 amino acids. The junction had 11 bases not matched to a gene; V was cut back by 5 bases and J by 2 bases. Germline assignment: CDR1 SGHAT and CDR2 FQNNGV. CDR3 in amino acids: CASSVRRTSANTDTQYF. The CDR3 DNA reads as TGTGCCAGCAGCGTCCGCCGGACTAGCGCAAACACAGATACGCAGTATTTT.

The rearrangement links TRBV6-1 to TRBJ1-5, with TRBD1 as a possible D gene (5 bases). The germline CDR1 and CDR2 sequences are MNHNS and SASEGT. The germline V and J ends were trimmed by 5 bases and 3 bases, with 20 bases remaining between them. This CDR3 is built from 17 residues. The CDR3 reads CASSLRDGGRANQPQHF. The CDR3 DNA follows: TGTGCCAGCAGTCTAAGGGACGGGGGACGGGCCAATCAGCCCCAGCATTTT.

Many counts were recorded for this clonotype. The V and J genes are TRBV29-1 and TRBJ2-3; D unresolved. CDR1 is SQVTM, CDR2 ANQGSEA, per germline. V was shortened by 3 bases and J by 3 bases, with 4 bases between the two germline ends. The CDR3 totals 11 residues. The CDR3 coding sequence is TGCAGCGTTGACACGACAGATACGCAGTATTTT. Its protein is CSVDTTDTQYF.

V usage is TRBV2 and J usage is TRBJ2-7, with TRBD1 identical over 8 bases. The germline V gene encodes CDR1 SNHLY and CDR2 FYNNEI. V lost 4 bases, J lost 3 bases, and 14 bases stayed unmatched. The CDR3 covers 17 residues. The CDR3 loop reads CASSVPPGQGINYEQYF. The CDR3 DNA follows: TGTGCCAGCAGTGTGCCTCCCGGACAGGGCATCAACTACGAGCAGTACTTC.

The CDR3 DNA is TGTGCCAGCAGCTTTTCGGGACCCCGGAATGAGCAGTTCTTC. Amino acids: CASSFSGPRNEQFF. The rearrangement joins TRBV3-1 to TRBJ2-1; D assignment may be TRBD1 or TRBD2 (5 bases each). The V gene lost 5 bases and the J gene lost 7 bases, with 15 bases spanning the gap. Germline lookup yields CDR1 LGHDT and CDR2 YNNKEL (reference sequence). The CDR3 runs 14 residues.

The chain couples TRBV20-1 to TRBJ2-5, with 7 bases lining up with TRBD2. The CDR3 extends over 14 amino acids. Losses at the gene ends were 3 bases for V and 4 bases for J; bases not matched to a gene: 8. Germline values: CDR1 DFQATT, CDR2 SNEGSKA (reference sequence). CDR3 in amino acids: CSASEGGPGETQYF. The CDR3 DNA is TGCAGTGCTAGCGAGGGAGGGCCGGGAGAGACCCAGTACTTC.

The V and J genes are TRBV2 and TRBJ2-4; no definite D call. CDR1 is SNHLY and CDR2 is FYNNEI in the germline V gene. V lost 7 bases, J lost 0 bases, and 10 bases lay in between. The CDR3 runs 14 residues. CDR3 amino acids: CASTRTPAKNIQYF. The CDR3 DNA reads TGTGCCAGCACCAGAACTCCAGCCAAAAACATTCAGTACTTC.

This rearrangement joins TRBV7-9 to TRBJ2-1; D is possibly TRBD1 or TRBD2 (6 bases each). Trimming took off 0 bases at V and 4 bases at J, with 13 bases between the two ends. CDR3 length: 16 amino acids. The germline gives CDR1 SEHNR, CDR2 FQNEAQ (reference sequence). CDR3 DNA: TGTGCCAGCAGCTTAGCGTCCGGGGGCCGATACAATGAGCAGTTCTTC. Amino acid sequence: CASSLASGGRYNEQFF. The full variable domain, its missing parts supplied by reference TRBV7-9 and TRBJ2-1, is DTGVSQNPRHKITKRGQNVTFRCDPISEHNRLYWYRQTLGQGPEFLTYFQNEAQLEKSRLLSDRFSAERPKGSFSTLEIQRTEQGDSAMYLCASSLASGGRYNEQFFGPGTRLTVL.

V and J are TRBV7-8 and TRBJ2-1; 14 positions agree with TRBD2. The V and J ends lost 4 bases and 8 bases, in that order; junction bases with no gene match: 7. The CDR3 loop spans 16 amino acids. Germline V CDR1 and CDR2: SGHVS, FQNEAQ. The DNA of the CDR3 is TGTGCCAGCAGCTCCCAGGGGACTAGCGGGAGTCATGAGCAGTTCTTC. Amino acids: CASSSQGTSGSHEQFF.

V and J are TRBV20-1 and TRBJ1-2, with unresolved D. The CDR3 spans 11 residues. Germline-derived CDR1 and CDR2 are DFQATT and SNEGSKA (reference sequence). Deletions cut 3 bases from V and 8 bases from J, with 10 bases between. The CDR3 loop is CSARAGFGYTF. As DNA, the CDR3 is TGCAGTGCTAGGGCGGGATTCGGCTACACCTTC.